A selection of T cell receptor beta chains follows, all from one sample in a study of control samples from healthy donors and cancer patients. Produced via immunoSEQ multiplex PCR; TCRdb's table is partial and in-frame only. Of fewer than 60,000 clones in the sample, 80% to 90% were seen once. Sample: PBMCs. The receptors stem from a woman aged 45-65 years with lung cancer. CDR3s include the opening cysteine and the closing phenylalanine or tryptophan. Each record gives: clone size, J gene, D gene, V gene, CDR3 protein, CDR3 DNA. D genes are given only for firm matches. Clone size is stated in some rows and not others, as once, few, many or a class when expanded.

NA	TRBJ1-4	NA	TRBV2	CAESGGINEKLFF	TGTGCTGAATCGGGCGGAATTAATGAAAAACTGTTTTTT
once	TRBJ2-5	NA	TRBV5-1	CASSRSRRDQETQYF	TGCGCCAGCAGTCGTTCCAGGAGGGACCAAGAGACCCAGTACTTC
NA	TRBJ1-1	NA	TRBV6-2/TRBV6-3	CASSLMGAGTEAFF	TGTGCCAGCAGCTTAATGGGCGCCGGCACTGAAGCTTTCTTT
NA	TRBJ1-3	NA	TRBV5-1	CASSSGAYGNTIYF	TGCGCCAGTTCGTCAGGGGCTTACGGAAACACCATATATTTT
NA	TRBJ2-3	NA	TRBV9	CASSVEKMSFVGTDTQYF	TGTGCCAGCAGCGTTGAGAAAATGTCGTTTGTGGGGACAGATACGCAGTATTTT
NA	TRBJ1-1	NA	TRBV19	CASSMTQYATEAFF	TGTGCCAGTAGTATGACCCAATACGCCACTGAAGCTTTCTTT
NA	TRBJ2-5	NA	TRBV6-2/TRBV6-3	CASSLVGQETQYF	TGTGCCAGCAGTTTGGTGGGGCAAGAGACCCAGTACTTC
NA	TRBJ2-7	NA	TRBV5-1	CASSLRQTYEQYF	TGCGCCAGCAGCTTGAGACAGACCTACGAGCAGTACTTC
NA	TRBJ1-2	TRBD1	TRBV29-1	CSGDRAVETYYGYTF	TGCAGCGGGGACAGGGCCGTTGAAACGTACTATGGCTACACCTTC
NA	TRBJ2-7	TRBD1	TRBV19	CASSRDSPDEQYF	TGTGCCAGTAGTAGGGACAGTCCGGACGAGCAGTACTTC
NA	TRBJ2-7	TRBD1	TRBV6-1	CASSEEGGAGQYF	TGTGCCAGCAGTGAAGAAGGGGGCGCGGGTCAGTACTTC
NA	TRBJ1-1	NA	TRBV12-3/TRBV12-4	CASSLAGETEAFF	TGTGCCAGCAGTTTAGCGGGGGAGACTGAAGCTTTCTTT
NA	TRBJ1-1	NA	TRBV30	CAYSPSQRNAEAFF	TGTGCCTACTCTCCAAGCCAGCGTAACGCTGAAGCTTTCTTT
NA	TRBJ1-2	NA	TRBV28	CASSSPGGQGYTF	TGTGCCAGCAGTTCTCCGGGGGGACAAGGCTACACCTTC
NA	TRBJ2-1	TRBD2	TRBV15	CATSRGAGALLSDEQFF	TGTGCCACCAGCAGAGGAGCGGGGGCACTCTTGTCGGATGAGCAGTTCTTC
NA	TRBJ2-5	NA	TRBV11-3	CASSFSSGETQYF	TGTGCCAGCAGCTTCTCGTCTGGGGAGACCCAGTACTTC
NA	TRBJ1-5	NA	TRBV3-1/TRBV3-2	CASSQGGGDEPQHF	TGTGCCAGCAGCCAAGGTGGAGGGGATGAGCCCCAGCATTTT
NA	TRBJ1-2	TRBD1	TRBV24-1	CATSDPGQGYGYTF	TGTGCCACCAGTGATCCAGGACAGGGCTATGGCTACACCTTC
NA	TRBJ1-2	NA	TRBV7-9	CASSFGQRPENGYTF	TGTGCCAGCAGCTTTGGACAGCGACCGGAAAACGGCTACACCTTC
NA	TRBJ2-7	NA	TRBV30	CAWSLRSYEQYF	TGTGCCTGGAGCCTGAGATCCTACGAGCAGTACTTC